The 27 T cell receptor beta chains reported below all come from one sample, sequenced in a study of T cells after yellow fever vaccination. Each CDR3 protein gets one entry after TCRdb re-called the 5' RACE reads with MiXCR. Here the sample spans 300,000 to 450,000 distinct CDR3 sequences, around 8.1% being singletons. This sample comprised PBMCs, obtained roughly 45 days after the first yellow fever vaccination. The receptor source for this set is a man younger than 35 who received the YFV17D yellow fever vaccine.

This clonotype appeared a few times. V usage is TRBV7-3 and J usage is TRBJ2-5, with D maybe TRBD2 (6 bases). Germline V gene data show CDR1 as SGHTA and CDR2 as FQGTGA. The CDR3 runs to 17 residues. V lost 2 bases and J 5 bases, leaving 21 bases between the germline ends. The CDR3: CASSLDSVLGGGETQYF. The CDR3 DNA is TGTGCCAGCAGCTTAGATTCTGTTCTCGGGGGTGGGGAGACCCAGTACTTC.

This clonotype was picked up a small number of times. Written as DNA, the CDR3 is TGCGCCAGCAGCACGCAGGGTTTCACAGATACGCAGTATTTT. It specifies CASSTQGFTDTQYF. The chain links TRBV5-1 to TRBJ2-3, with D maybe TRBD1 (5 bases). Trimming took 4 bases from V and 2 from J, leaving 11 bases between them. The V gene's germline CDR1 is SGHRS and CDR2 YFSETQ. The CDR3 contains 14 residues.

This clonotype was counted only a few times. V and J are TRBV7-9 and TRBJ2-7, with D tentatively TRBD1 or TRBD2 (7 bases each). The V gene's germline CDR1 is SEHNR and CDR2 FQNEAQ (reference sequence). CDR3 length equals 16 residues. The ends were cut back, 4 bases at V and 2 bases at J, with 18 bases in the middle. The CDR3 here is CASSSGEGTVAYEQYV. The CDR3 nucleotides read TGTGCCAGCAGCTCGGGGGAGGGGACAGTCGCCTACGAGCAGTACGTC.

The V and J genes are TRBV5-6 and TRBJ1-3; perhaps TRBD1 as D (6 bases). Germline-derived CDR1 and CDR2 are SGHDT and YYEEEE. The CDR3 is made up of 13 amino acids. V lost 2 bases to trimming and J lost 4 bases, with 7 bases between them. CDR3 in amino acids: CASSFGTGNTIYF. Written as DNA, the CDR3 is TGTGCCAGCAGCTTTGGGACAGGAAACACCATATATTTT.

The genes are TRBV6-6 and TRBJ1-2, with TRBD1 as a possible D gene (5 bases). CDR3 length equals 13 residues. CDR1 is MNHNY, CDR2 SVGAGI, per germline (reference sequence). V was shortened by 2 bases and J by 1 base, with 5 bases between the two germline ends. CDR3 protein: CASSYDSNYGYTF. In DNA form, the CDR3 reads TGTGCCAGCAGTTACGACAGTAACTATGGCTACACCTTC.

The V call is TRBV2, the J call TRBJ1-5, with D possibly matching TRBD1 (6 bases). V was trimmed by 6 bases and J by 3 bases, leaving 12 bases between them. The CDR3 has 14 amino acids. Germline V gives CDR1 SNHLY, CDR2 FYNNEI. The CDR3: CASRARTANQPQHF. CDR3 nucleotide sequence: TGTGCCAGCAGGGCCAGGACAGCCAATCAGCCCCAGCATTTT.

This clonotype was counted only a few times. The rearrangement links TRBV20-1 to TRBJ1-2, with D perhaps matching TRBD1 (5 bases). There are 13 residues in the CDR3. V was trimmed by 4 bases and J by 3 bases, leaving 12 bases between them. The germline V gene has CDR1 DFQATT and CDR2 SNEGSKA (reference sequence). CDR3 in amino acids: CSAKGGGDYGYTF. In DNA, the CDR3 is TGCAGTGCTAAGGGCGGGGGAGACTATGGCTACACCTTC.

This clonotype was observed a handful of times. The chain combines TRBV6-2 or TRBV6-3 with TRBJ2-1, with TRBD2 matching over 9 bases. Unmatched junction bases numbered 5, after V lost 5 bases and J lost 3 bases. The CDR3 contains 15 residues. CDR1 and CDR2 (germline): MNHEY, SVGEGT. The CDR3 DNA reads as TGTGCCAGCAGTACCTTAGCGGGGGACTACAATGAGCAGTTCTTC. Translating gives CASSTLAGDYNEQFF.

The sample holds a few counts of this clonotype. The chain has TRBV29-1 and TRBJ2-2, with 12 bases fitting TRBD2. V was clipped by 7 bases and J by 7 bases; unmatched bases: 13. Germline V gene lookup returns CDR1 SQVTM and CDR2 ANQGSEA. The CDR3 is made up of 16 amino acids. The CDR3 protein is CSALGASGGASGELFF. In DNA form, the CDR3 reads TGCAGCGCCCTCGGGGCTAGCGGGGGGGCGAGCGGGGAGCTGTTTTTT.

This chain links TRBV9 with TRBJ2-3, with D possibly matching TRBD2 (6 bases). Trimming took off 7 bases at V and 3 bases at J, with 18 bases between the two ends. The length of the CDR3 is 15 residues. Germline V CDR1 and CDR2: SGDLS, YYNGEE. The CDR3: CASGVRGTRTDTQYF. DNA of the CDR3: TGTGCCAGCGGGGTCCGGGGGACCCGGACAGATACGCAGTATTTT.

This clonotype was counted only a few times. V is TRBV27 and J is TRBJ1-2; no firm D call. Trimming took 1 base from V and 4 from J, leaving 7 bases between them. The CDR3 runs 13 residues. Germline CDR1 reads MNHEY; CDR2 reads SMNVEV (reference sequence). The CDR3 loop is CASSLYGSYGYTF. The DNA for the CDR3 is TGTGCCAGCAGTTTATACGGCTCCTATGGCTACACCTTC.

This clonotype was counted many times. The chain uses TRBV15 and TRBJ2-3; TRBD2 is a possible D gene (6 bases). Trimming shortened V by 1 base and J by 2 bases, and 10 bases separated the two germline ends. This CDR3 is 15 amino acids long. CDR1 LNHNV and CDR2 YYDKDF come from the germline V gene (reference sequence). CDR3 amino acids: CATSRVSGNTDTQYF. The DNA for the CDR3 is TGTGCCACCAGCAGAGTTAGCGGTAACACAGATACGCAGTATTTT.

V gene TRBV4-1 combines with J gene TRBJ2-1; 8 bases fit TRBD1. Trimming at V came to 3 bases and at J to 1 base, leaving 11 bases not matched to a gene. This CDR3 is 18 amino acids long. From germline, CDR1 is MGHRA and CDR2 YSYEKL. The chain's CDR3 is CASSHLPMTGVSYNEQFF. The CDR3 DNA is TGCGCCAGCAGCCACCTCCCCATGACAGGGGTGTCCTACAATGAGCAGTTCTTC.

This clonotype was found a few times. CDR3: CASRAADSYEQYF. The CDR3 DNA is TGCGCCAGCAGGGCAGCCGACTCCTACGAGCAGTACTTC. The V gene is TRBV5-1, the J gene TRBJ2-7; no firm D call. The CDR3 loop spans 13 amino acids. V was pared by 5 bases and J by 0 bases, with 9 bases between. The germline V gene has CDR1 SGHRS and CDR2 YFSETQ.

This clonotype showed up just a few times. The V gene is TRBV7-9, the J gene TRBJ2-1; possibly TRBD2 for D (5 bases). V was pared by 1 base and J by 7 bases, with 11 bases between. The V gene's germline CDR1 is SEHNR and CDR2 FQNEAQ (reference sequence). CDR3 length: 14 residues. The CDR3 sequence is CASSLVTRRNEQFF. The CDR3 DNA reads TGTGCCAGCAGCTTAGTTACTAGGAGAAATGAGCAGTTCTTC.

This clonotype was picked up a small number of times. The genes are TRBV5-1 and TRBJ1-4, with no clear D. With 0 bases removed from V and 8 bases from J, the gap between germline ends came to 11 bases. CDR1 is SGHRS, CDR2 YFSETQ, per germline. The CDR3 loop spans 14 amino acids. CDR3 residues: CASSLDGVWEKLFF. CDR3 coding DNA: TGCGCCAGCAGCTTGGACGGGGTTTGGGAAAAACTGTTTTTT.

With respect to this clonotype: Just one base apart from a much larger clone, this may be a read error. The V and J genes are TRBV29-1 and TRBJ2-3; 7 bases align to TRBD2. The germline CDR1 and CDR2 sequences are SQVTM and ANQGSEA. The CDR3 contains 16 residues. In DNA form, the CDR3 reads TGCAGCGTTGAAGATCGTGTCGGGGGGAACACATATACGCAGTATTTT. Its translation: CSVEDRVGGNTYTQYF.

The sample holds a few counts of this clonotype. The rearrangement links TRBV6-6 to TRBJ1-1; D is uncertain. This CDR3 has 12 amino acids. Germline V gene lookup returns CDR1 MNHNY and CDR2 SVGAGI (reference sequence). V lost 2 bases and J 4 bases, leaving 5 bases between the germline ends. The CDR3 DNA reads as TGTGCCAGCAGTTACGGATTCACTGAAGCTTTCTTT. This translates into CASSYGFTEAFF.

This chain joins TRBV7-3 and TRBJ2-1, with D possibly matching TRBD2 (5 bases). Trimming cost V 4 bases and J 5 bases, with 9 bases left between them. Germline V gene data show CDR1 as SGHTA and CDR2 as FQGTGA. The length of the CDR3 is 13 residues. This chain's CDR3 is CASSSSGHNEQFF. The CDR3 DNA follows: TGTGCCAGCAGCTCCAGCGGACACAATGAGCAGTTCTTC.

The chain carries TRBV7-2 and TRBJ2-5; tentative D call: TRBD2 (6 bases). This CDR3 has 13 amino acids. V lost 6 bases and J lost 5, with 13 bases in between. Looked up from germline, CDR1 is SGHTA and CDR2 is FQGNSA. The CDR3 DNA reads as TGTGCCAGCAGAGCGGCGGGGAGGGAGACCCAGTACTTC. This translates into CASRAAGRETQYF.

This chain joins TRBV12-3 or TRBV12-4 and TRBJ1-2, with D tentatively TRBD1 (6 bases). V lost 7 bases and J 4 bases, leaving 16 bases between the germline ends. There are 14 residues in the CDR3. CDR3 bases: TGTGCCAGCACCCCCGGGGGACATTTCTATGGCTACACCTTC. Protein: CASTPGGHFYGYTF.

The CDR3 reads CASTTYGAGETQYF. The CDR3 bases are TGCGCCAGCACTACGTACGGGGCTGGGGAGACCCAGTACTTC. The rearrangement joins TRBV5-1 to TRBJ2-5; either TRBD1 or TRBD2 may supply D (5 bases each). Germline V CDR1 and CDR2: SGHRS, YFSETQ. The CDR3 loop spans 14 amino acids. V was trimmed by 6 bases and J by 5 bases, leaving 17 bases between them.

This clonotype has more than one count but fewer than ten. This rearrangement joins TRBV18 to TRBJ1-2, with TRBD1 matching over 9 bases. Germline CDR1 reads KGHSH; CDR2 reads LQKENI. This CDR3 has 14 amino acids. V was clipped by 5 bases and J by 7 bases; unmatched bases: 8. CDR3 nucleotide sequence: TGTGCCAGCTCATCGGACAGGGGTTCCGTTGGCTACACCTTC. Translated: CASSSDRGSVGYTF. Variable domain in full (rest from reference TRBV18 and TRBJ1-2): NAGVMQNPRHLVRRRGQEARLRCSPMKGHSHVYWYRQLPEEGLKFMVYLQKENIIDESGMPKERFSAEFPKEGPSILRIQQVVRGDSAAYFCASSSDRGSVGYTFGSGTRLTVV.

V gene TRBV18 combines with J gene TRBJ1-2; the D gene is possibly TRBD1 (6 bases). CDR1 and CDR2 from the germline V gene are KGHSH and LQKENI. The length of the CDR3 is 16 residues. V was shortened by 5 bases and J by 1 base, with 17 bases between the two germline ends. CDR3 amino acids: CASSIAGGGINYGYTF. Here the CDR3 DNA reads TGTGCCAGCTCAATCGCAGGAGGGGGGATTAACTATGGCTACACCTTC.

This clonotype was seen more than once but under ten times. The gene calls are TRBV2 and TRBJ2-2; possible D gene TRBD2, 6 bases. V was shortened by 10 bases and J by 5 bases, with 8 bases between the two germline ends. CDR1 and CDR2 from the germline V gene are SNHLY and FYNNEI. The CDR3 is made up of 11 amino acids. DNA for the CDR3: TGTGCCACCGGGGGTACCGGGGAGCTGTTTTTT. As protein: CATGGTGELFF.

This clonotype was seen a handful of times. The V and J genes are TRBV27 and TRBJ1-1; a weak D match, TRBD1 (5 bases). The ends were cut back, 6 bases at V and 1 base at J, with 9 bases in the middle. CDR3 size: 13 residues. The germline CDR1 and CDR2 sequences are MNHEY and SMNVEV (reference sequence). This chain's CDR3 is CASRRGPNTEAFF. The CDR3 region has the DNA TGTGCCAGCAGAAGGGGCCCGAACACTGAAGCTTTCTTT.

A note on this clonotype: An end of the junction differs from the germline gene, which may be a read error. The chain carries TRBV20-1 and TRBJ2-7; 9 nucleotides align to TRBD1. Germline loops: CDR1 DFQATT, CDR2 SNEGSKA (reference sequence). The CDR3 contains 16 residues. The CDR3 here is CSARGPRTGDNYEQYF. The CDR3 nucleotides read TGCAGCGCTAGAGGGCCCCGGACAGGGGACAACTACGAGCAGTACTTC.